A selection of T cell receptor beta chains follows, all from one sample in a study of blood T cell repertoires in COVID-19. The repertoire was sequenced with immunoSEQ multiplex PCR; TCRdb's copy has only in-frame clones and lacks some. This sample has about 230,000 clones; 65% to 90% occur once, and the top ten carry roughly 7.4%. The sequenced sample consisted of peripheral blood. These receptors all stem from a woman aged 45-60 years with acute or convalescent COVID-19. Both conserved end residues are part of each CDR3. The D gene is left open where the match is weak. Expanded clones are given a class, and other clones once, few, many or no size at all.

J | D | size | V | CDR3 | DNA
TRBJ2-5 | . | . | TRBV27 | CASSFAGVAETQYF | TGTGCCAGCAGTTTTGCAGGGGTGGCGGAGACCCAGTACTTC
TRBJ1-1 | . | . | TRBV4-1 | CASSLPDSRNTEAFF | TGCGCCAGCAGCCTACCAGACAGCCGGAACACTGAAGCTTTCTTT
TRBJ2-7 | TRBD2 | . | TRBV28 | CASSSGTSHFYEQYF | TGTGCCAGCAGCTCCGGGACTAGCCACTTCTACGAGCAGTACTTC
TRBJ2-7 | . | . | TRBV7-8 | CASSLNRPGSYEQYF | TGTGCCAGCAGCTTGAACAGGCCAGGTTCTTACGAGCAGTACTTC
TRBJ2-1 | . | . | TRBV5-5 | CASSLTGGPHNEQFF | TGTGCCAGCAGCTTAACCGGGGGGCCCCACAATGAGCAGTTCTTC
TRBJ1-6 | . | . | TRBV11-2 | CASSLPRNNSPLHF | TGTGCCAGCAGCTTACCCAGAAATAATTCACCCCTCCACTTT
TRBJ1-1 | . | . | TRBV4-3 | CASSQVRVNTEAFF | TGCGCCAGCAGCCAAGTGCGAGTGAACACTGAAGCTTTCTTT
TRBJ1-1 | TRBD1 | few | TRBV6-6 | CASTLRQGNTEAFF | TGTGCCAGCACCCTTAGACAGGGAAACACTGAAGCTTTCTTT
TRBJ2-7 | . | once | TRBV6-5 | CASSTSYEQYF | TGTGCCAGCAGTACCAGCTACGAGCAGTACTTC
TRBJ2-1 | TRBD1 | once | TRBV5-1 | CASSSEGQGAYNEQFF | TGCGCCAGCAGCTCGGAGGGACAGGGGGCCTACAATGAGCAGTTCTTC
TRBJ2-3 | TRBD1 | . | TRBV3-1/TRBV3-2 | CASSQGGTGATDTQYF | TGTGCCAGCAGCCAAGGGGGGACAGGGGCTACAGATACGCAGTATTTT
TRBJ1-3 | . | . | TRBV19 | CASSTPRGSGNTIYF | TGTGCCAGTAGTACCCCGAGGGGGAGTGGAAACACCATATATTTT
TRBJ1-1 | . | . | TRBV5-1 | CASSLEPQVNTEAFF | TGCGCCAGCAGCTTGGAGCCCCAGGTTAATACTGAAGCTTTCTTT
TRBJ2-1 | TRBD1 | few | TRBV5-4 | CASTQPGQDYNEQFF | TGTGCCAGCACTCAACCGGGACAGGACTACAATGAGCAGTTCTTC
TRBJ2-7 | TRBD1 | . | TRBV28 | CASSSPRMTGGGGEQYF | TGTGCCAGCAGTTCCCCACGAATGACAGGGGGCGGGGGAGAGCAGTACTTC
TRBJ1-1 | TRBD1 | . | TRBV19 | CASSTEQGVNTEAFF | TGTGCCAGTAGTACCGAACAGGGGGTGAACACTGAAGCTTTCTTT
TRBJ2-7 | . | . | TRBV21-1 | CASSKSGEDHEQYF | TGTGCCAGCAGCAAATCGGGAGAGGACCACGAGCAGTACTTC
TRBJ1-2 | TRBD1 | . | TRBV12-3/TRBV12-4 | CASRRTGDSGYTF | TGTGCCAGCAGACGGACAGGGGATAGCGGCTACACCTTC
TRBJ2-2 | TRBD1 | once | TRBV7-9 | CASSFGWDRASTGELFF | TGTGCCAGCAGCTTCGGCTGGGACAGGGCGTCCACCGGGGAGCTGTTTTTT
TRBJ2-6 | . | . | TRBV23-1 | CASSPRARTGANVLTF | TGCGCCAGCAGTCCACGAGCCAGGACTGGGGCCAACGTCCTGACTTTC
TRBJ2-3 | . | . | TRBV7-9 | CASSSYLGSDTQYF | TGTGCCAGCAGCTCATACCTTGGCTCAGATACGCAGTATTTT
TRBJ1-1 | . | . | TRBV19 | CASSGGSMNTEAFF | TGTGCCAGTAGTGGGGGGAGCATGAACACTGAAGCTTTCTTT
TRBJ2-3 | TRBD2 | . | TRBV25-1 | CASSFAGGTDTQYF | TGTGCCAGCAGTTTTGCGGGGGGGACAGATACGCAGTATTTT
TRBJ2-1 | TRBD2 | . | TRBV5-1 | CASSLLALPTNNEQFF | TGCGCCAGCAGTCTACTAGCGTTGCCAACGAACAATGAGCAGTTCTTC
TRBJ2-3 | TRBD2 | once | TRBV5-8 | CASSFTGLAGGSTDTQYF | TGTGCCAGCAGCTTCACGGGACTAGCGGGGGGGAGCACAGATACGCAGTATTTT
TRBJ1-4 | TRBD1 | . | TRBV19 | CASKGTGGMEKLFF | TGTGCCAGTAAAGGGACAGGGGGCATGGAAAAACTGTTTTTT
TRBJ2-1 | . | . | TRBV9 | CASSPKAREFYNEQFF | TGTGCCAGCAGTCCTAAGGCCCGGGAGTTTTACAATGAGCAGTTCTTC
TRBJ2-2 | . | . | TRBV7-9 | CASSYLGNTGELFF | TGTGCCAGCAGCTACCTAGGGAACACCGGGGAGCTGTTTTTT
TRBJ1-4 | . | . | TRBV7-9 | CASSLRVPEKLFF | TGTGCCAGCAGCTTGAGAGTACCTGAAAAACTGTTTTTT
TRBJ1-2 | . | . | TRBV7-9 | CASSSDTNYGYTF | TGTGCCAGCAGCTCAGACACTAACTATGGCTACACCTTC
TRBJ1-6 | . | . | TRBV2 | CALRDTLASPLHF | TGTGCCCTCAGGGACACCTTGGCTTCACCCCTCCACTTT
TRBJ2-1 | . | . | TRBV27 | CASGYRATNNEQFF | TGTGCCAGCGGATATCGAGCAACTAACAATGAGCAGTTCTTC
TRBJ2-3 | . | . | TRBV4-1 | CASRRLTGLSTDTQYF | TGCGCCAGCAGGCGTCTTACAGGGCTCAGCACAGATACGCAGTATTTT
TRBJ1-3 | TRBD1 | . | TRBV4-3 | CASSQGDRGRRNTIYF | TGCGCCAGCAGCCAGGGGGACAGGGGCCGGAGAAACACCATATATTTT
TRBJ1-1 | . | . | TRBV28 | CASSLVSTEAFF | TGTGCCAGCAGTTTAGTCAGCACTGAAGCTTTCTTT
TRBJ2-1 | . | . | TRBV11-2 | CASSRQNQGEQFF | TGTGCCAGCAGCCGACAGAATCAGGGCGAGCAGTTCTTC
TRBJ2-1 | . | once | TRBV10-3 | CAISESGLYNEQFF | TGTGCCATCAGTGAGTCAGGACTTTACAATGAGCAGTTCTTC
TRBJ2-3 | TRBD2 | . | TRBV7-3 | CASSAGTSADTQYF | TGTGCCAGCAGCGCAGGGACTAGCGCCGATACGCAGTATTTT
TRBJ1-2 | TRBD1 | . | TRBV6-6 | CASSRQSPGQGAGYTF | TGTGCCAGCAGTCGCCAATCACCGGGACAGGGGGCTGGCTACACCTTC
TRBJ2-3 | . | . | TRBV11-3 | CASSLTRLSTDTQYF | TGTGCCAGCAGCTTAACCAGGTTAAGCACAGATACGCAGTATTTT
TRBJ2-7 | . | . | TRBV3-1/TRBV3-2 | CASSHLPGSYEQYF | TGTGCCAGCAGCCACCTTCCGGGGTCCTACGAGCAGTACTTC
TRBJ1-5 | . | . | TRBV29-1 | CSVAAGEEQPQHF | TGCAGCGTCGCCGCAGGGGAAGAACAGCCCCAGCATTTT
TRBJ2-3 | TRBD2 | . | TRBV5-1 | CASSFGLADTDTQYF | TGCGCCAGCAGCTTTGGCCTAGCGGACACAGATACGCAGTATTTT
TRBJ2-7 | . | . | TRBV6-2/TRBV6-3 | CASSYVRGEQYF | TGTGCCAGCAGTTACGTGCGCGGCGAGCAGTACTTC
TRBJ2-2 | . | once | TRBV5-4 | CASSRGQAHTGELFF | TGTGCCAGCAGCCGAGGGCAGGCCCACACCGGGGAGCTGTTTTTT
TRBJ1-1 | TRBD1 | . | TRBV2 | CASRPGQGRMNTEAFF | TGTGCCAGCAGACCAGGACAGGGACGGATGAACACTGAAGCTTTCTTT
TRBJ2-2 | . | . | TRBV7-2 | CASTSGGTGELFF | TGTGCCAGCACCTCAGGCGGGACCGGGGAGCTGTTTTTT
TRBJ2-5 | TRBD1 | . | TRBV5-5 | CASSLVWQGAGETQYF | TGTGCCAGCAGCTTGGTTTGGCAGGGGGCCGGAGAGACCCAGTACTTC
TRBJ2-2 | . | . | TRBV5-1 | CASSLGDSYTGELFF | TGCGCCAGCAGCTTGGGAGACAGCTACACCGGGGAGCTGTTTTTT
TRBJ1-6 | TRBD1 | . | TRBV20-1 | CSASEGAHNSPLHF | TGCAGTGCTAGTGAGGGGGCGCATAATTCACCCCTCCACTTT